The count of the clone carrying this T cell receptor beta chain is one. What it binds is not known. This entry is derived from a study of T cell responses to AZD1222 COVID-19 vaccine. Points from the study as a whole: It should be noted that donors were predominantly white British and more often female, and clonal diversity was possibly underestimated. Elevations in Spike-specific TCR breadth and depth followed administration of two AZD1222 doses.

The germline V gene encodes CDR1 SQVTM and CDR2 ANQGSEA. The V and J ends lost 4 bases and 6 bases respectively, with 16 bases between them. This CDR3 has 13 residues. Profiled with immunoSEQ multiplex PCR; TCRdb holds only in-frame clones, not every one. The table has 150,000 to 200,000 clones, roughly nine tenths seen once; the top ten hold approximately 1.2%. Recipients boosted at about 4 weeks or about 12 weeks are pooled. The material sequenced was peripheral blood, taken 28 days after the second AZD1222 dose. This chain uses TRBV29-1 with TRBJ2-7; possibly TRBD1 for D (5 bases). The receptor's source is an adult who received the AZD1222 COVID-19 vaccine. CDR3: CSVAVVVGREQYF. The CDR3 DNA reads TGCAGCGTTGCGGTAGTAGTGGGGCGCGAGCAGTACTTC.